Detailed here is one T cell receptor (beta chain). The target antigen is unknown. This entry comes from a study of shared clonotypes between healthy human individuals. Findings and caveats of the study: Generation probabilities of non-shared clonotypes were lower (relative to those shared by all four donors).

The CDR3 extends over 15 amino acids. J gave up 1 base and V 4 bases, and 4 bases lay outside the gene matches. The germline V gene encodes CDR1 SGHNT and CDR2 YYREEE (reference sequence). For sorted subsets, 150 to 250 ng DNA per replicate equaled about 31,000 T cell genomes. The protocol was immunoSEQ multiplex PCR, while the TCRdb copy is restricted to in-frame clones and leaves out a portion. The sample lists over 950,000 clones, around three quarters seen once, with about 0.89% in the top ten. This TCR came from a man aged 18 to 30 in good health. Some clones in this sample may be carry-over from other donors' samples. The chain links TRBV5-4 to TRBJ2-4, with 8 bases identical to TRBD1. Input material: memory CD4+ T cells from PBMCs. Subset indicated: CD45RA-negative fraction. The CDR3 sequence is CASSTRTGAKNIQYF. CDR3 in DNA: TGTGCCAGCAGCACCCGGACAGGGGCCAAAAACATTCAGTACTTC.